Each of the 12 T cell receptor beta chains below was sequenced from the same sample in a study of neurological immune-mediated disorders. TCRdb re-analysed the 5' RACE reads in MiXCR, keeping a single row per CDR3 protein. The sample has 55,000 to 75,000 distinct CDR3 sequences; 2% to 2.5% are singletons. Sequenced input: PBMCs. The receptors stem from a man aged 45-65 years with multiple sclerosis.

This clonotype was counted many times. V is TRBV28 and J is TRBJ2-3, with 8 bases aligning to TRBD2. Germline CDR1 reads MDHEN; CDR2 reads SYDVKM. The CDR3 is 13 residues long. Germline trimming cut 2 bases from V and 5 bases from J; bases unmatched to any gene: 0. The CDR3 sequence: CASSLLAGDTQYF. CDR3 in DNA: TGTGCCAGCAGTTTACTAGCGGGAGATACGCAGTATTTT.

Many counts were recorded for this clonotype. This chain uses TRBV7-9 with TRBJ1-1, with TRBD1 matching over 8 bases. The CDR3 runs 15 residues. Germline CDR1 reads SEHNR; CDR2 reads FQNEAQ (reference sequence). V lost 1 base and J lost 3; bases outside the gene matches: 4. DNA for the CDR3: TGTGCCAGCAGCTTAGGTCAGACAGGGGACACTGAAGCTTTCTTT. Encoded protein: CASSLGQTGDTEAFF.

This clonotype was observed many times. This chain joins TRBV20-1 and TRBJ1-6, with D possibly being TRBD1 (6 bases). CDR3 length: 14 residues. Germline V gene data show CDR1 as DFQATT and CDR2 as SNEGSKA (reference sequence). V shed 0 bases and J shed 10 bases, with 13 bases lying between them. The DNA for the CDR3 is TGCAGTGCTAGAGAGGGCACAGGGCGGTCACCCCTCCACTTT. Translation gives CSAREGTGRSPLHF.

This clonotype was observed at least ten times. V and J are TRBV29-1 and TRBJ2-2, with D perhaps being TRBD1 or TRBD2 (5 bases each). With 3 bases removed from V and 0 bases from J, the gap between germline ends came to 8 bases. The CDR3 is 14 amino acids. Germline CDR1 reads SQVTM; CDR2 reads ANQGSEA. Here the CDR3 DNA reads TGCAGCGTTGATGGGGGTACGAACACCGGGGAGCTGTTTTTT. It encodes CSVDGGTNTGELFF.

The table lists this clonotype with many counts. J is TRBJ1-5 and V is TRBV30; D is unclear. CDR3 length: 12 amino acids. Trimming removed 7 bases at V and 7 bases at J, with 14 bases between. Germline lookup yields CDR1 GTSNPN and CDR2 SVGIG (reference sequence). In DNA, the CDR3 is TGTGCCTCGACCTCAGAGGGACAGCCCCAGCATTTT. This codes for CASTSEGQPQHF.

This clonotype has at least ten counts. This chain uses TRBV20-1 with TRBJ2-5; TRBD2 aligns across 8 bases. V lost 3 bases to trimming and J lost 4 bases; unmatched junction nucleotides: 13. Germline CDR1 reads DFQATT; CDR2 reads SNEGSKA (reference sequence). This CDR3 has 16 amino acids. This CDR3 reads CSASRRVAGGGETQYF. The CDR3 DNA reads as TGCAGTGCTAGCCGCCGGGTCGCGGGGGGCGGAGAGACCCAGTACTTC.

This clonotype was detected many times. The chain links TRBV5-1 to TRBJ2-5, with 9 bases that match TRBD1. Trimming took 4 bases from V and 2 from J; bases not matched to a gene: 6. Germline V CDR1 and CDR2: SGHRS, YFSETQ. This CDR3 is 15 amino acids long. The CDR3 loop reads CASSPQTGGQETQYF. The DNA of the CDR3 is TGCGCCAGCAGCCCTCAGACAGGGGGGCAAGAGACCCAGTACTTC.

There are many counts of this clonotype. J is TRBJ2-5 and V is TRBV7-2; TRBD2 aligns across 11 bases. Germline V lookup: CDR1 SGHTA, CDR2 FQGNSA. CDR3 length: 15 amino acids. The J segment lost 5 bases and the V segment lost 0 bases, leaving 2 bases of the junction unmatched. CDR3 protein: CASSLASGGVETQYF. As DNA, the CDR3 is TGTGCCAGCAGCTTAGCTAGCGGGGGGGTTGAGACCCAGTACTTC.

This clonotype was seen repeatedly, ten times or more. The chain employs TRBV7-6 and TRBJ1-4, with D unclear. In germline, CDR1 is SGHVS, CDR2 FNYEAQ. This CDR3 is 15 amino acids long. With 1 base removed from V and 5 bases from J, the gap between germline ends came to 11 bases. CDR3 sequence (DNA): TGTGCCAGCAGCTTAGGGCCCGATAGCAATGAAAAACTGTTTTTT. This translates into CASSLGPDSNEKLFF.

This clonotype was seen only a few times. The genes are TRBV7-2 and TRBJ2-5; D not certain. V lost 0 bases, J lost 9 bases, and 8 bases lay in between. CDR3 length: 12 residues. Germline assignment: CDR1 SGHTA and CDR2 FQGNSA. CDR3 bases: TGTGCCAGCAGCTTAGCGCTGAGGTCCCAGTACTTC. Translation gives CASSLALRSQYF.

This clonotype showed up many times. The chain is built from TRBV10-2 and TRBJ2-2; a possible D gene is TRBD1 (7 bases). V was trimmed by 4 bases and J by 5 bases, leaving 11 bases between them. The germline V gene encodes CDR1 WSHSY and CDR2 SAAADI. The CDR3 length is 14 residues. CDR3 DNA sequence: TGCGCCAGCAGTGCGGCAGGGGGGACCGGGGAGCTGTTTTTT. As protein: CASSAAGGTGELFF.

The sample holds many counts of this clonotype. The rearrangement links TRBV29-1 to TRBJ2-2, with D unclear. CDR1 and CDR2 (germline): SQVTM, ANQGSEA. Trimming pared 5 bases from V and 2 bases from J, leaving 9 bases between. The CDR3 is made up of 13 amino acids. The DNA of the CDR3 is TGCAGCGTTAAAGGAACCAACACCGGGGAGCTGTTTTTT. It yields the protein CSVKGTNTGELFF.